These 32 T cell receptor beta chains originate from one sample sequenced in a study of HIV-infected patients and healthy controls. Whole blood was used without fractionation, so all unsorted peripheral T cells were included. Alpha and beta constant-region primers primed reverse transcription of approximately 0.55 ug RNA. Each of the alpha and beta chains got its own library through chain-specific third strand synthesis with indices. TCRdb reanalysed the 5' RACE reads using MiXCR and keeps one entry per CDR3 protein. This sample yields about 18,000 distinct CDR3 sequences, of which 12% are seen a single time; over 8.5% belongs to the top ten. The sample consisted of blood. The source of these receptors is an adult in good health.

This clonotype was seen at least ten times. This chain joins TRBV28 and TRBJ2-5, with D unclear. The CDR3 consists of 12 residues. Looked up from germline, CDR1 is MDHEN and CDR2 is SYDVKM. Trimming shortened V by 6 bases and J by 2 bases, and 7 bases separated the two germline ends. The CDR3 sequence is CASSPQQETQYF. For the CDR3, the DNA is TGTGCCAGCAGCCCACAGCAAGAGACCCAGTACTTC.

CDR3 nucleotides: TGTGCCAGCCAATGGTTTACTAGCGGGCGGAACACCGGGGAGCTGTTTTTT. This sequence encodes CASQWFTSGRNTGELFF. V usage is TRBV6-5 and J usage is TRBJ2-2; 9 bases fit TRBD2. The CDR3 length is 17 residues. After removal of 8 bases from V and 1 base from J, the junction contained 11 bases not matched to a gene. Germline V gives CDR1 MNHEY, CDR2 SVGAGI.

This clonotype has at least ten counts. The chain carries TRBV7-2 and TRBJ2-1; weak D call: TRBD1 (6 bases). The CDR3 sequence is 14 residues long. CDR1 is SGHTA and CDR2 is FQGNSA in the germline V gene. V lost 5 bases to trimming and J lost 4 bases, with 12 bases between them. The DNA of the CDR3 is TGTGCCAGCAGCGCAACCGGGACATACAATGAGCAGTTCTTC. This gives the protein CASSATGTYNEQFF. Filled out from reference TRBV7-2 and TRBJ2-1, the complete variable domain reads GAGVSQSPSNKVTEKGKDVELRCDPISGHTALYWYRQSLGQGLEFLIYFQGNSAPDKSGLPSDRFSAERTGGSVSTLTIQRTQQEDSAVYLCASSATGTYNEQFFGPGTRLTVL.

By sample fraction, this clonotype is medium-sized (0.01 to 0.1%). The V gene is TRBV20-1, the J gene TRBJ1-2, with D hard to call. Trimming removed 4 bases at V and 8 bases at J, with 26 bases between. The CDR3 has 16 residues. Germline lookup yields CDR1 DFQATT and CDR2 SNEGSKA (reference sequence). This CDR3 is CSAISISGLPLGGYTF. CDR3 sequence (DNA): TGCAGTGCTATCTCAATCTCGGGCTTGCCCTTGGGGGGCTACACCTTC.

This clonotype was observed at least ten times. This chain uses TRBV2 with TRBJ1-5; D remains ambiguous. From germline, CDR1 is SNHLY and CDR2 FYNNEI. Trimming removed 7 bases at V and 2 bases at J, with 9 bases between. The CDR3 length is 13 residues. The CDR3 here is CASKWQGNQPQHF. For the CDR3, the DNA is TGTGCCAGCAAGTGGCAGGGCAATCAGCCCCAGCATTTT. The full variable domain, rest sourced from reference TRBV2 and TRBJ1-5, is EPEVTQTPSHQVTQMGQEVILRCVPISNHLYFYWYRQILGQKVEFLVSFYNNEISEKSEIFDDQFSVERPDGSNFTLKIRSTKLEDSAMYFCASKWQGNQPQHFGDGTRLSIL.

This clonotype was counted only a few times. V is TRBV6-2 or TRBV6-3 and J is TRBJ2-5, with D hard to call. Germline V lookup: CDR1 MNHEY, CDR2 SVGEGT. The CDR3 runs to 14 residues. V lost 11 bases to trimming and J lost 2 bases, with 18 bases between them. CDR3 bases: TGTGCCCAGCATTTACCGGCGGTTCAAGAGACCCAGTACTTC. It yields the protein CAQHLPAVQETQYF.

This clonotype is medium-sized (0.01 to 0.1%) in the sample. The chain uses TRBV7-2 and TRBJ1-2; no reliable D call. Between the trimmed V and J ends, which lost 0 bases and 8 bases, there was a span of 10 bases. There are 13 residues in the CDR3. Germline V gene lookup returns CDR1 SGHTA and CDR2 FQGNSA. The CDR3 DNA is TGTGCCAGCAGCTTAGCGCTCAGAGGAGGCTACACCTTC. It encodes CASSLALRGGYTF.

This clonotype was observed at least ten times. V and J are TRBV4-2 and TRBJ1-2; the D gene is possibly TRBD1 (6 bases). The CDR3 spans 15 residues. Trimming stripped 0 bases from V and 6 bases from J, with 14 bases between. Germline V gene sequence: CDR1 LGHNA, CDR2 YNFKEQ. The CDR3 nucleotides are TGTGCCAGCAGCCAAGACAGGGGCGACCCCAATGGCTACACCTTC. The encoded protein is CASSQDRGDPNGYTF.

This clonotype was recorded at least ten times. The chain employs TRBV14 and TRBJ1-3; D ambiguous. CDR1 is SGHDN, CDR2 FVKESK, per germline. This CDR3 spans 14 amino acids. Trimming took off 4 bases at V and 0 bases at J, with 7 bases between the two ends. CDR3 loop: CASSLSNSGNTIYF. CDR3 sequence (DNA): TGTGCCAGCAGCCTCAGCAACTCTGGAAACACCATATATTTT.

In its sample, this clonotype is medium-sized. This chain joins TRBV5-1 and TRBJ2-2; TRBD1 or TRBD2 may be the D gene (5 bases each). The CDR3 loop spans 15 amino acids. Trimming cost V 3 bases and J 7 bases, with 16 bases left between them. CDR1 and CDR2 (germline): SGHRS, YFSETQ. CDR3 sequence: CASSSLGPESGELFF. The CDR3 region has the DNA TGCGCCAGCAGCTCCCTGGGACCGGAGAGCGGGGAGCTGTTTTTT.

By share, this clonotype ranks as medium-sized. The CDR3: CAISRRNEQFF. The CDR3 DNA reads TGTGCCATCAGTCGAAGAAATGAGCAGTTCTTC. J is TRBJ2-1 and V is TRBV10-3; D remains unclear. The CDR3 is 11 amino acids. The V gene lost 5 bases and the J gene lost 7 bases, with 6 bases spanning the gap. The germline CDR1 and CDR2 sequences are ENHRY and SYGVKD.

Many counts were recorded for this clonotype. The genes are TRBV2 and TRBJ2-6; TRBD1 is a possible D gene (5 bases). V lost 3 bases and J lost 0, with 9 bases in between. The length of the CDR3 is 16 residues. Germline V lookup: CDR1 SNHLY, CDR2 FYNNEI. The CDR3 nucleotides read TGTGCCAGCAGTGAGCAGGGATACTCTGGGGCCAACGTCCTGACTTTC. Its protein is CASSEQGYSGANVLTF. The full variable domain, with the rest looked up from reference TRBV2 and TRBJ2-6, is EPEVTQTPSHQVTQMGQEVILRCVPISNHLYFYWYRQILGQKVEFLVSFYNNEISEKSEIFDDQFSVERPDGSNFTLKIRSTKLEDSAMYFCASSEQGYSGANVLTFGAGSRLTVL.

This clonotype is judged medium-sized (0.01 to 0.1%). The chain recombines TRBV4-3 with TRBJ2-1, with 8 bases aligning to TRBD2. J was trimmed by 8 bases and V by 4 bases; bases with no gene match: 7. Germline V gene sequence: CDR1 LGHNA, CDR2 YSLEER. The CDR3 sequence is 14 residues long. The DNA for the CDR3 is TGCGCCAGCAGCCTATGGACTAGCCATGATGAGCAGTTCTTC. It codes for CASSLWTSHDEQFF.

This clonotype is labeled as medium-sized. V and J are TRBV28 and TRBJ2-3, with 8 bases aligning to TRBD2. The germline CDR1 and CDR2 sequences are MDHEN and SYDVKM. V shed 6 bases, J shed 1 base, and the junction held 12 bases outside the gene matches. The CDR3 extends over 17 amino acids. The CDR3 DNA reads TGTGCCAGCAGCCCCGTCGGGGGGGCCCTCGGCACAGATACGCAGTATTTT. It specifies CASSPVGGALGTDTQYF.

At least ten counts were recorded for this clonotype. V is TRBV7-3 and J is TRBJ2-3; D is uncertain. Germline lookup yields CDR1 SGHTA and CDR2 FQGTGA. The CDR3 has 15 amino acids. Trimming took off 0 bases at V and 2 bases at J, with 9 bases between the two ends. The CDR3 region is CASSLTVTATDTQYF. The CDR3 bases are TGTGCCAGCAGCTTAACGGTGACTGCCACAGATACGCAGTATTTT. Full variable domain (rest looked up from reference TRBV7-3 and TRBJ2-3): GAGVSQTPSNKVTEKGKYVELRCDPISGHTALYWYRQSLGQGPEFLIYFQGTGAADDSGLPNDRFFAVRPEGSVSTLKIQRTERGDSAVYLCASSLTVTATDTQYFGPGTRLTVL.

The chain has TRBV7-3 and TRBJ1-1, with unresolved D. Trimming took 2 bases from V and 4 from J, leaving 8 bases between them. Germline CDR1 is SGHTA and CDR2 is FQGTGA. The CDR3 is made up of 13 amino acids. CDR3 bases: TGTGCCAGCAGCTTATATACTAGCACTGAAGCTTTCTTT. Encoded protein: CASSLYTSTEAFF. Supplemented by reference TRBV7-3 and TRBJ1-1, the full variable domain reads GAGVSQTPSNKVTEKGKYVELRCDPISGHTALYWYRQSLGQGPEFLIYFQGTGAADDSGLPNDRFFAVRPEGSVSTLKIQRTERGDSAVYLCASSLYTSTEAFFGQGTRLTVV.

This chain uses TRBV5-1 with TRBJ2-6, with D uncertain. This CDR3 is 16 amino acids long. Trimming stripped 0 bases from V and 0 bases from J, with 7 bases between. Looked up from germline, CDR1 is SGHRS and CDR2 is YFSETQ. In DNA, the CDR3 is TGCGCCAGCAGCTTGGAACGGCACTCTGGGGCCAACGTCCTGACTTTC. It translates to CASSLERHSGANVLTF.

There are many counts of this clonotype. The chain recombines TRBV5-1 with TRBJ1-6; no firm D call. Germline V gives CDR1 SGHRS, CDR2 YFSETQ. This CDR3 has 13 amino acids. Trimming left V 0 bases short and J 6 bases short, with 4 bases between. The CDR3 protein is CASSLGGNSPLHF. The DNA of the CDR3 is TGCGCCAGCAGCTTGGGGGGTAATTCACCCCTCCACTTT.

The genes are TRBV20-1 and TRBJ2-3; 14 bases match TRBD2. The V segment lost 5 bases and the J segment 6 bases; nucleotides outside the gene matches: 10. Per germline, CDR1 DFQATT and CDR2 SNEGSKA (reference sequence). The CDR3 spans 16 residues. The CDR3 DNA follows: TGCAGTGCTGCCCCCTTCCGACTAGCGGGGGGGGATACGCAGTATTTT. Protein sequence: CSAAPFRLAGGDTQYF.

This clonotype has ten or more counts. The chain carries TRBV7-9 and TRBJ1-1, with 8 bases identical to TRBD1. Germline values: CDR1 SEHNR, CDR2 FQNEAQ (reference sequence). V was pared by 5 bases and J by 3 bases, with 2 bases of the junction left unmatched. The CDR3 runs 13 residues. The CDR3 region has the DNA TGTGCCAGCAGCCGACAGGGGTACACTGAAGCTTTCTTT. Protein sequence: CASSRQGYTEAFF.

This clonotype counts as medium-sized. V usage is TRBV10-3 and J usage is TRBJ2-7; TRBD1 might be the D (5 bases). V lost 2 bases to trimming and J lost 3 bases, with 8 bases between them. Looked up from germline, CDR1 is ENHRY and CDR2 is SYGVKD. This CDR3 is 13 amino acids long. In DNA form, the CDR3 reads TGTGCCATCAGTGAGGGGGCTTACTACGAGCAGTACTTC. Translated: CAISEGAYYEQYF.

This clonotype was counted at least ten times. This chain joins TRBV12-3 or TRBV12-4 and TRBJ1-5; unclear D gene. The length of the CDR3 is 13 residues. The germline V and J ends were trimmed by 5 bases and 5 bases, with 10 bases remaining between them. The CDR3 is CASSPSRYQPQHF. The CDR3, as DNA: TGTGCCAGCAGTCCCTCTCGATATCAGCCCCAGCATTTT.

J is TRBJ1-1 and V is TRBV19; weak D call: TRBD1 (6 bases). The CDR3 extends over 14 amino acids. Germline assignment: CDR1 LNHDA and CDR2 SQIVND (reference sequence). The V end lost 8 bases, the J end lost 2 bases, and 15 bases lay between the germline ends. CDR3 in amino acids: CASRTEVLNTEAFF. The DNA of the CDR3 is TGTGCCAGTCGGACAGAAGTACTCAACACTGAAGCTTTCTTT.

This clonotype came up many times. The CDR3: CASTPATVVYGYTF. The CDR3 DNA follows: TGTGCCAGCACCCCGGCGACGGTTGTCTATGGCTACACCTTC. This chain connects TRBV5-8 to TRBJ1-2; no firm D call. Germline CDR1 SGHTS, CDR2 YDEGEE. The CDR3 length is 14 residues. V dropped 6 bases and J dropped 4 bases, with 16 bases sitting between them. Looking up the rest from reference TRBV5-8 and TRBJ1-2 gives the full variable domain: EAGVTQSPTHLIKTRGQQATLRCSPISGHTSVYWYQQALGLGLQFLLWYDEGEERNRGNFPPRFSGRQFPNYSSELNVNALELEDSALYLCASTPATVVYGYTFGSGTRLTVV.

This clonotype was counted ten times or more. This chain connects TRBV28 to TRBJ2-7, with D perhaps matching TRBD1 or TRBD2 (5 bases each). Germline V gene sequence: CDR1 MDHEN, CDR2 SYDVKM. With 10 bases removed from V and 1 base from J, the gap between germline ends came to 14 bases. This CDR3 has 13 residues. CDR3 residues: CATASGQSYEQYF. CDR3 sequence (DNA): TGTGCCACCGCTTCGGGGCAGTCCTACGAGCAGTACTTC.

This clonotype has at least ten counts. The chain uses TRBV3-1 and TRBJ2-3; no reliable D call. Trimming took off 1 base at V and 0 bases at J, with 5 bases between the two ends. The CDR3 length is 14 residues. Germline V gives CDR1 LGHDT, CDR2 YNNKEL (reference sequence). The CDR3 loop is CASSQAVSTDTQYF. The DNA of the CDR3 is TGTGCCAGCAGCCAAGCTGTGAGCACAGATACGCAGTATTTT.

The chain recombines TRBV15 with TRBJ2-1; either TRBD1 or TRBD2 may fit D (5 bases each). CDR1 and CDR2 (germline): LNHNV, YYDKDF (reference sequence). There are 13 residues in the CDR3. Trimming shortened V by 0 bases and J by 6 bases, and 6 bases separated the two germline ends. The DNA for the CDR3 is TGTGCCACCAGCAGAGAGGGGGTCAATGAGCAGTTCTTC. This gives the protein CATSREGVNEQFF.

This clonotype has at least ten counts. The CDR3 protein is CASSLRRGYGYTF. In nucleotides, the CDR3 is TGTGCCAGCAGTTTAAGGAGAGGGTATGGCTACACCTTC. This rearrangement joins TRBV12-3 or TRBV12-4 to TRBJ1-2; D gene uncertain. This CDR3 region has 13 residues. V gave up 2 bases and J gave up 5 bases, with 9 bases separating them.

This clonotype has a count of ten or more. The chain recombines TRBV12-3 or TRBV12-4 with TRBJ2-3; a possible D gene is TRBD2 (5 bases). The CDR3 extends over 15 amino acids. V was cut by 8 bases and J by 2 bases, with 17 bases left in between. The chain's CDR3 is CASSPGGLDTDTQYF. CDR3 nucleotides: TGTGCCAGCTCTCCCGGCGGGCTAGACACAGATACGCAGTATTTT.

This clonotype qualifies as medium-sized. The genes are TRBV14 and TRBJ1-6, with D hard to call. Germline CDR1 SGHDN, CDR2 FVKESK. CDR3 length equals 15 residues. V was clipped by 1 base and J by 6 bases, with 10 bases between them. The CDR3 loop is CASSQVSVPNSPLHF. The DNA for the CDR3 is TGTGCCAGCAGCCAAGTTTCGGTTCCTAATTCACCCCTCCACTTT. The full variable domain, in which reference TRBV14 and TRBJ1-6 provide the parts outside the CDR3, is EAGVTQFPSHSVIEKGQTVTLRCDPISGHDNLYWYRRVMGKEIKFLLHFVKESKQDESGMPNNRFLAERTGGTYSTLKVQPAELEDSGVYFCASSQVSVPNSPLHFGNGTRLTVT.

Many counts were recorded for this clonotype. The rearrangement joins TRBV5-6 to TRBJ1-2, with D possibly matching TRBD1 (5 bases). The germline V gene has CDR1 SGHDT and CDR2 YYEEEE. The germline V and J ends were trimmed by 4 bases and 7 bases, with 17 bases remaining between them. There are 14 residues in the CDR3. The CDR3 DNA is TGTGCCAGCAGCGGAAAGGGACCGCTCGCTGGCTACACCTTC. This translates into CASSGKGPLAGYTF.

This clonotype has a handful of counts. V gene TRBV12-3 or TRBV12-4 combines with J gene TRBJ1-3, with D unclear. The V end lost 8 bases, the J end lost 0 bases, and 5 bases lay between the germline ends. This CDR3 contains 12 residues. The DNA of the CDR3 is TGTGCCAGCGGGCACTCTGGAAACACCATATATTTT. Amino acid sequence: CASGHSGNTIYF.